A selection of T cell receptor beta chains follows, all from one sample in a study of T-cell reconstitution after alpha-beta-depleted transplantation in children. MiXCR, run by TCRdb on the PCR reads, gives a single entry per CDR3 protein. The sample shows fewer than 550,000 distinct CDR3 sequences, roughly a tenth of them seen only once. Sequences were derived from PBMCs from the stem cell graft donor, sampled from the stem cell graft. These receptors were collected from a human donor who donated a stem cell graft to a child with acute myeloid leukemia. The CDR3 runs from the conserved cysteine through the conserved F or W. The order of the fields is clone size, J gene, V gene, D gene, CDR3 protein, CDR3 DNA. The D gene is left open where the match is weak. Clone size is shown for a subset of rows, as once, few, many or a class of expanded clone.

size: few; J: TRBJ2-3; V: TRBV10-3; D: TRBD1; CDR3: CAIRPGTGGTNTDTQYF; DNA: TGTGCCATCAGGCCCGGGACAGGGGGGACCAACACAGATACGCAGTATTTT
size: NA; J: TRBJ1-5; V: TRBV7-2; D: NA; CDR3: CASSSWTGNQPQHF; DNA: TGTGCCAGCAGCTCATGGACAGGCAATCAGCCCCAGCATTTT
size: few; J: TRBJ2-1; V: TRBV10-3; D: TRBD1; CDR3: CAISTTATGTGNEQFF; DNA: TGTGCCATCAGTACGACCGCAACCGGGACAGGTAATGAGCAGTTCTTC
size: few; J: TRBJ1-1; V: TRBV7-9; D: NA; CDR3: CASSLPLATGNTEAFF; DNA: TGTGCCAGCAGCCTACCCTTAGCGACAGGGAACACTGAAGCTTTCTTT
size: few; J: TRBJ2-3; V: TRBV29-1; D: NA; CDR3: CSAGRGKDTQYF; DNA: TGCAGCGCAGGAAGGGGGAAAGATACGCAGTATTTT
size: few; J: TRBJ2-3; V: TRBV7-6; D: TRBD2; CDR3: CASSLKAGGPSDTQYF; DNA: TGTGCCAGCAGCTTAAAAGCGGGGGGGCCCTCAGATACGCAGTATTTT
size: NA; J: TRBJ1-1; V: TRBV12-3/TRBV12-4; D: TRBD1; CDR3: CASKLGQENTEAFF; DNA: TGTGCCAGCAAATTAGGACAGGAGAACACTGAAGCTTTCTTT
size: NA; J: TRBJ2-2; V: TRBV9; D: TRBD1; CDR3: CASNDRVGDTGELFF; DNA: TGTGCCAGCAATGACAGGGTCGGGGACACCGGGGAGCTGTTTTTT
size: NA; J: TRBJ1-5; V: TRBV20-1; D: NA; CDR3: CSARDQRGGEPQHF; DNA: TGCAGTGCTAGAGATCAGAGAGGGGGGGAGCCCCAGCATTTT
size: few; J: TRBJ2-2; V: TRBV27; D: NA; CDR3: CASSSGTTANTGELFF; DNA: TGTGCCAGCAGTTCCGGAACAACCGCGAACACCGGGGAGCTGTTTTTT
size: few; J: TRBJ2-6; V: TRBV5-6; D: TRBD1; CDR3: CASSRDRISGANVLTF; DNA: TGTGCCAGCAGCCGGGACAGGATCTCTGGGGCCAACGTCCTGACTTTC
size: NA; J: TRBJ2-1; V: TRBV20-1; D: NA; CDR3: CSAREGGPVTQQFF; DNA: TGCAGTGCTAGAGAGGGGGGGCCCGTGACCCAGCAGTTCTTC
size: few; J: TRBJ2-1; V: TRBV20-1; D: TRBD2; CDR3: CSAPGLAGGYNEQFF; DNA: TGCAGTGCTCCGGGACTAGCGGGAGGATACAATGAGCAGTTCTTC
size: NA; J: TRBJ1-1; V: TRBV12-3/TRBV12-4; D: TRBD1; CDR3: CASTPGQQNTEAFF; DNA: TGTGCCAGCACACCGGGACAGCAGAACACTGAAGCTTTCTTT
size: few; J: TRBJ2-7; V: TRBV4-1; D: TRBD2; CDR3: CASSQEGTSSFYEQYF; DNA: TGCGCCAGCAGCCAAGAGGGGACTAGCAGCTTCTACGAGCAGTACTTC
size: NA; J: TRBJ2-7; V: TRBV5-6; D: TRBD2; CDR3: CASSLAVGGGAYEQYF; DNA: TGTGCCAGCAGCTTGGCCGTCGGCGGGGGGGCCTACGAGCAGTACTTC
size: few; J: TRBJ2-5; V: TRBV4-3; D: NA; CDR3: CASSQEGPSTETQYF; DNA: TGCGCCAGCAGCCAAGAAGGTCCCAGTACTGAGACCCAGTACTTC
size: NA; J: TRBJ2-3; V: TRBV19; D: TRBD2; CDR3: CASSVGLAGASTDTQYF; DNA: TGTGCCAGTAGTGTCGGACTAGCGGGAGCCAGCACAGATACGCAGTATTTT
size: few; J: TRBJ1-5; V: TRBV12-3/TRBV12-4; D: NA; CDR3: CASTFQGGQPQHF; DNA: TGTGCCAGCACTTTTCAGGGCGGGCAGCCCCAGCATTTT
size: few; J: TRBJ1-4; V: TRBV15; D: NA; CDR3: CATSRTGFRGEKLFF; DNA: TGTGCCACCAGCAGGACCGGGTTTCGGGGGGAAAAACTGTTTTTT
size: many; J: TRBJ2-4; V: TRBV6-4; D: NA; CDR3: CASSAMTGTELAKNIQYF; DNA: TGTGCCAGCAGTGCCATGACCGGGACCGAACTAGCCAAAAACATTCAGTACTTC
size: NA; J: TRBJ1-1; V: TRBV12-3/TRBV12-4; D: NA; CDR3: CASSRDPGLRNTEAFF; DNA: TGTGCCAGCAGCCGAGACCCGGGACTGAGGAACACTGAAGCTTTCTTT
size: once; J: TRBJ2-7; V: TRBV12-3/TRBV12-4; D: NA; CDR3: CASSLEGSEQYF; DNA: TGTGCCAGCAGTTTAGAGGGATCCGAGCAGTACTTC
size: few; J: TRBJ2-7; V: TRBV20-1; D: NA; CDR3: CSARLPSRPHGHEQYF; DNA: TGCAGTGCTAGGCTCCCCAGTAGGCCCCACGGGCACGAGCAGTACTTC
size: few; J: TRBJ2-1; V: TRBV27; D: NA; CDR3: CASSLADPPSYNEQFF; DNA: TGTGCCAGCAGTTTAGCGGACCCACCCTCCTACAATGAGCAGTTCTTC
size: NA; J: TRBJ2-2; V: TRBV5-6; D: NA; CDR3: CASSSPAGTGELFF; DNA: TGTGCCAGCAGCTCGCCGGCCGGGACCGGGGAGCTGTTTTTT